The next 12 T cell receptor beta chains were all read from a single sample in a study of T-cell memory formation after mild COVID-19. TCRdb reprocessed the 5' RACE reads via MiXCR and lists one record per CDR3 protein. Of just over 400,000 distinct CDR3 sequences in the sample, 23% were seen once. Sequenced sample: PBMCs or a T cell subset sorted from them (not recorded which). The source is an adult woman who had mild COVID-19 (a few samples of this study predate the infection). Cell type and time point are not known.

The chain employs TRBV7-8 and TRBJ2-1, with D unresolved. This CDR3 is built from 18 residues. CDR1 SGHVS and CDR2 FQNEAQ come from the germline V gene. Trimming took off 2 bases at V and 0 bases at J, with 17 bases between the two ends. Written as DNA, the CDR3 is TGTGCCAGCAGCTTATACGGTGCCCGGACCAACTCCTACAATGAGCAGTTCTTC. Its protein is CASSLYGARTNSYNEQFF.

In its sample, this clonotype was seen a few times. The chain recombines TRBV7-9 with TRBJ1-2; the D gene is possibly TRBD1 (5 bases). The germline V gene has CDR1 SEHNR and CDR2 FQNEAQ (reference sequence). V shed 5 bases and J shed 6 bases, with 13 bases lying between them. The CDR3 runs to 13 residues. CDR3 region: CASSQRDGDGYTF. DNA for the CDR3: TGTGCCAGCAGCCAGCGGGACGGCGATGGCTACACCTTC.

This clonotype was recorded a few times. The CDR3 nucleotides read TGTGCCAGCAGCAAACCAATCTCCTACGAGCAGTACTTC. Its translation: CASSKPISYEQYF. The V call is TRBV27, the J call TRBJ2-7; D is ambiguous. Germline lookup yields CDR1 MNHEY and CDR2 SMNVEV (reference sequence). CDR3 length: 13 amino acids. Trimming pared 6 bases from V and 0 bases from J, leaving 9 bases between.

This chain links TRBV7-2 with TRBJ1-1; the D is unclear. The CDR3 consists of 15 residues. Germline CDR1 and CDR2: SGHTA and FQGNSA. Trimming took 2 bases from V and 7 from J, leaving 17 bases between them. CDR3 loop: CASSLMPQWSGEAFF. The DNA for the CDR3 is TGTGCCAGCAGCTTAATGCCTCAGTGGTCTGGTGAAGCTTTCTTT.

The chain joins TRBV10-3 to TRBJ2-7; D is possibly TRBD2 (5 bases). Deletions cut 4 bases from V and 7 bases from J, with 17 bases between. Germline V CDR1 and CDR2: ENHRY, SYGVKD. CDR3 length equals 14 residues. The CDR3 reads CAISGALSSGEQYF. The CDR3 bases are TGTGCCATCAGTGGGGCACTCTCCTCGGGGGAGCAGTACTTC.

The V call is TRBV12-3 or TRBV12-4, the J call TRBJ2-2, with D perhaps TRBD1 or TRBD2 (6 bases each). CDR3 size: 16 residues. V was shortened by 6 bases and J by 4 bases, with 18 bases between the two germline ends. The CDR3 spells CASSPVWGASTGELFF. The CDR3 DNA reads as TGTGCCAGCAGCCCGGTTTGGGGGGCGAGCACCGGGGAGCTGTTTTTT.

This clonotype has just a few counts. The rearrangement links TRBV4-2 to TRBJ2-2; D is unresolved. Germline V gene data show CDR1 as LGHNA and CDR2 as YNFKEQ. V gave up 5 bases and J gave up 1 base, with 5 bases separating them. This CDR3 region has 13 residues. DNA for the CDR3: TGTGCCAGCAGCACGGAGAACACCGGGGAGCTGTTTTTT. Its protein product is CASSTENTGELFF.

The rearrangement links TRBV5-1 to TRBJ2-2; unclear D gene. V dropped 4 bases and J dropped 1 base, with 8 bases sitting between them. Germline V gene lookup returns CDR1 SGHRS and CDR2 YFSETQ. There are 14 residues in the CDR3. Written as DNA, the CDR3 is TGCGCCAGCAGCATCTGGGGGAACACCGGGGAGCTGTTTTTT. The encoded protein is CASSIWGNTGELFF.

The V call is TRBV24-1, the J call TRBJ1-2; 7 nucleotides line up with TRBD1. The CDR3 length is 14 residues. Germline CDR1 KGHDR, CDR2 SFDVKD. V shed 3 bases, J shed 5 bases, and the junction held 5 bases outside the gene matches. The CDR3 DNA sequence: TGTGCCACCAGTGATAACAGGGGAATATATGGCTACACCTTC. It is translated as CATSDNRGIYGYTF.

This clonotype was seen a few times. Written as DNA, the CDR3 is TGTGCCAGCAGTTTTCGGGACAGGGGAGAGACCCAGTACTTC. Translated, it gives CASSFRDRGETQYF. The chain couples TRBV12-3 or TRBV12-4 to TRBJ2-5, with 10 bases fitting TRBD1. CDR3 length: 14 residues. The J segment lost 4 bases and the V segment lost 3 bases, leaving 2 bases of the junction unmatched.

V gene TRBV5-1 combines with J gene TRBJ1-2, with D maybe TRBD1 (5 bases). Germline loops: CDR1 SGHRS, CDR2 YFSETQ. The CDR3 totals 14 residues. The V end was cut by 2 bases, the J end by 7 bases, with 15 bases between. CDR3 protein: CASSFSQGLSGYTF. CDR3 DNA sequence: TGCGCCAGCAGCTTCTCCCAGGGTCTGAGTGGCTACACCTTC.

The DNA of the CDR3 is TGTGCCAGCAGTGTTCCCCAGGGAGGGGGCACTGAAGCTTTCTTT. Translating it yields CASSVPQGGGTEAFF. The V and J genes are TRBV6-1 and TRBJ1-1; possibly TRBD1 for D (6 bases). Germline V gene data show CDR1 as MNHNS and CDR2 as SASEGT. Trimming removed 4 bases from V and 4 bases from J, with 16 bases in between. The CDR3 spans 15 residues.